The clone carrying this T cell receptor beta chain was observed a handful of times. This entry belongs to a study of T cells in Graves' hyperthyroidism and ophthalmopathy. The CDR3 is 13 residues long. CDR1 is LNHDA and CDR2 is SQIVND in the germline V gene (reference sequence). V lost 2 bases and J 6 bases, leaving 8 bases between the germline ends. Amplification targeted TCR beta CDR3 regions from RNA transcripts. A set of HTBI primers served as the primers for a first-round RT-PCR of the TCR CDR3. From the multiplex PCR reads, TCRdb called clonotypes with MiXCR, one entry per CDR3 protein. The table lists more than 300,000 distinct CDR3 sequences, 14% of them singletons. A roughly 10 ml volume of fresh peripheral blood provided the PBMCs.

The TCR comes from a woman aged 25 to 39 with Graves' ophthalmopathy. The material sequenced was blood. The V gene is TRBV19, the J gene TRBJ1-5, with D perhaps TRBD1 (5 bases). CDR3: CASSIQGGQPQHF. The DNA of the CDR3 is TGTGCCAGTAGTATACAGGGAGGTCAGCCCCAGCATTTT. The complete variable domain, with remaining parts taken from reference TRBV19 and TRBJ1-5, reads DGGITQSPKYLFRKEGQNVTLSCEQNLNHDAMYWYRQDPGQGLRLIYYSQIVNDFQKGDIAEGYSVSREKKESFPLTVTSAQKNPTAFYLCASSIQGGQPQHFGDGTRLSIL.